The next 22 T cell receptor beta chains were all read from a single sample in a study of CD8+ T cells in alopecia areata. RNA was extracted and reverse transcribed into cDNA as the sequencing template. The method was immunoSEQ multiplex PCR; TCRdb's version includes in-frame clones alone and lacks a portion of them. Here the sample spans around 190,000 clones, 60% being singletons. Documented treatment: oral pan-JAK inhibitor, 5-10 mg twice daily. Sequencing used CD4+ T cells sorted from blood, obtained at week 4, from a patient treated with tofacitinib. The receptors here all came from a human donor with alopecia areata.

CDR3 DNA: TGCAGTGCTAAAAAAGGAGATACGCAGTATTTT. Translation: CSAKKGDTQYF. The chain has TRBV20-1 and TRBJ2-3; unclear D gene. The ends were cut back, 4 bases at V and 5 bases at J, with 7 bases in the middle. The CDR3 consists of 11 residues. Germline assignment: CDR1 DFQATT and CDR2 SNEGSKA (reference sequence).

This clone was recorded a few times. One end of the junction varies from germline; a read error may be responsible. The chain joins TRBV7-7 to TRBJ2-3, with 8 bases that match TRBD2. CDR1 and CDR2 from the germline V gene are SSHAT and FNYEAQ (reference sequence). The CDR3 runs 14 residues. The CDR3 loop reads CASSPGLDSDTQYF. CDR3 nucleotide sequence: TGTGCTAGCAGCCCGGGACTAGACTCAGATACGCAGTATTTT.

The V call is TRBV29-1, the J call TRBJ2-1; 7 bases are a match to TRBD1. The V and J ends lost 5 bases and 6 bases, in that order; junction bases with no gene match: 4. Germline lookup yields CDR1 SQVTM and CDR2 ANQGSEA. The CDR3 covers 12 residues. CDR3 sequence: CSVFPGGNEQFF. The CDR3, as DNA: TGCAGCGTTTTCCCAGGGGGCAATGAGCAGTTCTTC.

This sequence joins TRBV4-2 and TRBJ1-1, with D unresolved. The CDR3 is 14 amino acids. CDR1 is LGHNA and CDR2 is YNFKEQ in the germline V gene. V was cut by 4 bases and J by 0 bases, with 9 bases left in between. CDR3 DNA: TGTGCCAGCAGCCCCGAAGGAATGAACACTGAAGCTTTCTTT. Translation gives CASSPEGMNTEAFF.

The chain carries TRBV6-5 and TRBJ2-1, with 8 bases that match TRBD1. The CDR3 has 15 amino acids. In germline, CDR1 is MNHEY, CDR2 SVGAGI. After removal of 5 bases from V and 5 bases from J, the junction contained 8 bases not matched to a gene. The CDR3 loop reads CASSPDRGANNEQFF. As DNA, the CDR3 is TGTGCCAGCAGTCCAGACAGGGGTGCGAACAATGAGCAGTTCTTC.

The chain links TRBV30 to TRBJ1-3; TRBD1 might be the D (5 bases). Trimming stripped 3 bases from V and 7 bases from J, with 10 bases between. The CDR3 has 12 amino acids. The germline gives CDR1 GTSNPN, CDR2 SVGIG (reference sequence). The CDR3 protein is CAWSAGANTIYF. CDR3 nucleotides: TGTGCCTGGAGCGCCGGGGCCAACACCATATATTTT.

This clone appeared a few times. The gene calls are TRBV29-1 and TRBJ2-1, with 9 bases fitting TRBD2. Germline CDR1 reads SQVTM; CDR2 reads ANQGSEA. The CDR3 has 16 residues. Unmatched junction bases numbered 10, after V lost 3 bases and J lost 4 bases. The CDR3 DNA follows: TGCAGCGTTGATCTAGCGGGGTCTCCTGGTTACAATGAGCAGTTCTTC. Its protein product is CSVDLAGSPGYNEQFF.

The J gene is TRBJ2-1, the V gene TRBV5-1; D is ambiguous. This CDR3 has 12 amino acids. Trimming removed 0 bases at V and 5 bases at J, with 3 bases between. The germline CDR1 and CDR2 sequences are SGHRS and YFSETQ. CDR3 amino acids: CASSLGDNEQFF. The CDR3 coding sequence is TGCGCCAGCAGCTTGGGGGACAATGAGCAGTTCTTC.

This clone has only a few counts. CDR3 region: CASSSRGAGVGTDTQYF. CDR3 sequence (DNA): TGTGCCAGCAGCTCCCGAGGGGCGGGAGTGGGCACAGATACGCAGTATTTT. The chain joins TRBV7-9 to TRBJ2-3, with 7 bases that match TRBD2. This CDR3 contains 17 residues. The germline gives CDR1 SEHNR, CDR2 FQNEAQ (reference sequence). V lost 4 bases, J lost 1 base, and 11 bases stayed unmatched.

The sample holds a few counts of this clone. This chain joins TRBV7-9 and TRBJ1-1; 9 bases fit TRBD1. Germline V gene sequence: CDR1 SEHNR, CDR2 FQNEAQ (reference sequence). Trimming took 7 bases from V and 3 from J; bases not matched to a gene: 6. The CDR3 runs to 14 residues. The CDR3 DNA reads TGTGCCAGCAACAACAGGGGGCCGGACACTGAAGCTTTCTTT. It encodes CASNNRGPDTEAFF.

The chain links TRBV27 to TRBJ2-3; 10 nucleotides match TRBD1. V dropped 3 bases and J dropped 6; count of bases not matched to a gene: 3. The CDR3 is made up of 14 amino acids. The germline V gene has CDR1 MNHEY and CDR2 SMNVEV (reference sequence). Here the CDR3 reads CASSLRTGGDTQYF. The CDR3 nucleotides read TGTGCCAGCAGTTTGCGGACAGGGGGGGATACGCAGTATTTT.

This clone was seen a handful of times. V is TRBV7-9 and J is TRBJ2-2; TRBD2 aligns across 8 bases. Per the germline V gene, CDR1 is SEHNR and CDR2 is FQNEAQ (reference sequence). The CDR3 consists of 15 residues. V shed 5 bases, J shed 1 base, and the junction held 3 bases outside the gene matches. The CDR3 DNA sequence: TGTGCCAGCAGCCTCGGGAGGGAGAACACCGGGGAGCTGTTTTTT. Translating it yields CASSLGRENTGELFF. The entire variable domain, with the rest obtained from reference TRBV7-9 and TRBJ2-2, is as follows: DTGVSQNPRHKITKRGQNVTFRCDPISEHNRLYWYRQTLGQGPEFLTYFQNEAQLEKSRLLSDRFSAERPKGSFSTLEIQRTEQGDSAMYLCASSLGRENTGELFFGEGSRLTVL.

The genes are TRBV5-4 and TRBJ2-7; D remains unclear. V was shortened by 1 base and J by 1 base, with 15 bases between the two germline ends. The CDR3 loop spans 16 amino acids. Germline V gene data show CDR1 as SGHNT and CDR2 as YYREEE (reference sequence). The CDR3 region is CASSLSIGGRSYEQYF. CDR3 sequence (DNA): TGTGCCAGCAGCTTGAGTATTGGCGGACGTTCCTACGAGCAGTACTTC. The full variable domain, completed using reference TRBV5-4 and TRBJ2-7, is ETGVTQSPTHLIKTRGQQVTLRCSSQSGHNTVSWYQQALGQGPQFIFQYYREEENGRGNFPPRFSGLQFPNYSSELNVNALELDDSALYLCASSLSIGGRSYEQYFGPGTRLTVT.

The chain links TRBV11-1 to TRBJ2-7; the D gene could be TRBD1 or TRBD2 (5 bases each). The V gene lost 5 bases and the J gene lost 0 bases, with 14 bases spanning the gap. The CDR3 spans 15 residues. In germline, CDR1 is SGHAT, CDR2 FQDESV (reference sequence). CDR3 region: CASSPRRTSSYEQYF. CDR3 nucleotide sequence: TGTGCCAGCAGCCCTCGGAGGACAAGCTCCTACGAGCAGTACTTC.

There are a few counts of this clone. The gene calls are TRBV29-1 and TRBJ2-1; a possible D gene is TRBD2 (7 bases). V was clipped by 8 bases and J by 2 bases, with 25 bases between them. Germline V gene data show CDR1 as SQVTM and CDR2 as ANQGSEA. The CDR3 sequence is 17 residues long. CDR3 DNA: TGCAGCCTTGCGGGGGCAAAAGAAGTACGTCCCTACAATGAGCAGTTCTTC. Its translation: CSLAGAKEVRPYNEQFF.

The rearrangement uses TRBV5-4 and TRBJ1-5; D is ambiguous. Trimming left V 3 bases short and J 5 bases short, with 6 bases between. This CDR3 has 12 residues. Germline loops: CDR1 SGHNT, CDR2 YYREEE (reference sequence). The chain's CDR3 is CASSYNDQPQHF. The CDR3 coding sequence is TGTGCCAGCAGCTACAACGATCAGCCCCAGCATTTT.

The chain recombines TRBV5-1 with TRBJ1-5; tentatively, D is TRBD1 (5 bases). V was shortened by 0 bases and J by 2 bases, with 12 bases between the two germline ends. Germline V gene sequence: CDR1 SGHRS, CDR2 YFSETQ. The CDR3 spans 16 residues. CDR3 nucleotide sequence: TGCGCCAGCAGCTTGGCCGGGGGAGAGGGCAATCAGCCCCAGCATTTT. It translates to CASSLAGGEGNQPQHF.

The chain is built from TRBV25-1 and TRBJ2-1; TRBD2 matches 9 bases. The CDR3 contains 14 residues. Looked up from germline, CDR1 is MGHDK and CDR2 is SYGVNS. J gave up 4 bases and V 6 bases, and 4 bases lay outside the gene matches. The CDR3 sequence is CASRGAGGYNEQFF. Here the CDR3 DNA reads TGTGCCAGCAGGGGAGCGGGAGGTTACAATGAGCAGTTCTTC.

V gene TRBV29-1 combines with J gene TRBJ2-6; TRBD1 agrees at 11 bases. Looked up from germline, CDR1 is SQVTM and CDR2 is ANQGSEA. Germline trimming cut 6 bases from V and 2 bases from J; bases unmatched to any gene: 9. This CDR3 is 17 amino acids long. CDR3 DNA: TGCAGCGTCTCAGCTGGGACAGGGGGAACTGGGGCCAACGTCCTGACTTTC. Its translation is CSVSAGTGGTGANVLTF.

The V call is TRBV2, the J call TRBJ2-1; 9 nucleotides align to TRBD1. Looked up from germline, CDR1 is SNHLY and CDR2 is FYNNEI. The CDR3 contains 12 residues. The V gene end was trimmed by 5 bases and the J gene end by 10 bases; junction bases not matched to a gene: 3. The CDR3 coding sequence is TGTGCCAGCAGTCCGGGACAGGGAGAGCAGTTCTTC. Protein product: CASSPGQGEQFF.

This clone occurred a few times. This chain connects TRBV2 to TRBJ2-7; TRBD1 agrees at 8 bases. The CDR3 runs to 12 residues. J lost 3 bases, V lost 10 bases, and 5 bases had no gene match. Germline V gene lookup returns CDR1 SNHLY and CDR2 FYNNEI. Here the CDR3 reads CATGQGDYEQYF. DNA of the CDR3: TGTGCCACAGGACAGGGAGACTACGAGCAGTACTTC.

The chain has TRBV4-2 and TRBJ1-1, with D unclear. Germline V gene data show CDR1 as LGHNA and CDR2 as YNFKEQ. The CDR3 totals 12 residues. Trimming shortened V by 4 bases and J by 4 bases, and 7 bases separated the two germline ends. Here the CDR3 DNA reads TGTGCCAGCAGCCCACCCCCCACTGAAGCTTTCTTT. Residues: CASSPPPTEAFF.